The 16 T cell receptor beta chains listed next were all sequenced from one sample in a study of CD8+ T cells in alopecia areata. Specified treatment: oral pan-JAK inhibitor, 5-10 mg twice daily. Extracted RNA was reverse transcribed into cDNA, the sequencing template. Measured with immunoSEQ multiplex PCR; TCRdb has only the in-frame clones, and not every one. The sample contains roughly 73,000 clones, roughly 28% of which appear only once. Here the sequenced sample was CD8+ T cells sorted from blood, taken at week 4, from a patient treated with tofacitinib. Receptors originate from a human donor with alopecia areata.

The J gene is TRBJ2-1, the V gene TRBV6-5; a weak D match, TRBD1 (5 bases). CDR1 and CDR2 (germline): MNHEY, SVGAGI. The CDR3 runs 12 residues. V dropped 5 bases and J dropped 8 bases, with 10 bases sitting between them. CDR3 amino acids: CASSSRVDEQFF. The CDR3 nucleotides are TGTGCCAGCAGTAGCAGGGTGGATGAGCAGTTCTTC.

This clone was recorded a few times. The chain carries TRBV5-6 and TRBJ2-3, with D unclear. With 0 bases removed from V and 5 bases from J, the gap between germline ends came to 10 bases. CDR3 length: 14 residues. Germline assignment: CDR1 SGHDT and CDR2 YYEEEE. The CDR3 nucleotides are TGTGCCAGCAGCTTGGCCTCACGTATAGATACGCAGTATTTT. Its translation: CASSLASRIDTQYF.

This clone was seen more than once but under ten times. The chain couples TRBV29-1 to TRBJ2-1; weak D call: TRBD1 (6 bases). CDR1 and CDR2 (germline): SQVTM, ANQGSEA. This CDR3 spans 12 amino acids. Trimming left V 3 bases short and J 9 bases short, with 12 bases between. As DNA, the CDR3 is TGCAGCGTTGACCAGGGGCAGGGTGAGCAGTTCTTC. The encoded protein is CSVDQGQGEQFF.

DNA for the CDR3: TGTGCCAGCAGCGTAGGTTACGGCCACAATGAGCAGTTCTTC. Amino acid sequence: CASSVGYGHNEQFF. This chain connects TRBV9 to TRBJ2-1; D gene unclear. Trimming cost V 0 bases and J 5 bases, with 9 bases left between them. CDR3 size: 14 residues. Germline loops: CDR1 SGDLS, CDR2 YYNGEE.

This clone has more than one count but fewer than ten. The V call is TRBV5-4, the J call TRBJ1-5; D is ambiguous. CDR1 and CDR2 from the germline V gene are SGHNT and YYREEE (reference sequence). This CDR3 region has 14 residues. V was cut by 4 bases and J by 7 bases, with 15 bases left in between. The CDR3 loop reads CASSLGREGQPQHF. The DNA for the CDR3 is TGTGCCAGCAGCCTCGGGAGGGAGGGACAGCCCCAGCATTTT.

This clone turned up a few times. CDR3 bases: TGCAGCGTTGAAGATCATACGGGACAGGGCAACTATGGCTACACCTTC. It yields the protein CSVEDHTGQGNYGYTF. The chain combines TRBV29-1 with TRBJ1-2; 9 bases are shared with TRBD1. J gave up 2 bases and V 0 bases, and 7 bases lay outside the gene matches. Germline loops: CDR1 SQVTM, CDR2 ANQGSEA. The CDR3 consists of 16 residues.

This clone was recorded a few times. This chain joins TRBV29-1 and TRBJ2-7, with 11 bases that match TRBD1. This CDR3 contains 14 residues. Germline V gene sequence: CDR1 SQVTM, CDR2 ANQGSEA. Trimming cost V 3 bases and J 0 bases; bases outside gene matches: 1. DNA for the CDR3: TGCAGCGTTGAGGGACAGGGGGGCTCCTACGAGCAGTACTTC. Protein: CSVEGQGGSYEQYF.

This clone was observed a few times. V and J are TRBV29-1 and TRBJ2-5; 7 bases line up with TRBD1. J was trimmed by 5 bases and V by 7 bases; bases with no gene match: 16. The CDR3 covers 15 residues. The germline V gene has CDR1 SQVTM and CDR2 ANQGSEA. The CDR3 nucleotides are TGCAGCGGATTGAACAGGGGTTTCTTAAAGGAGACCCAGTACTTC. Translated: CSGLNRGFLKETQYF.

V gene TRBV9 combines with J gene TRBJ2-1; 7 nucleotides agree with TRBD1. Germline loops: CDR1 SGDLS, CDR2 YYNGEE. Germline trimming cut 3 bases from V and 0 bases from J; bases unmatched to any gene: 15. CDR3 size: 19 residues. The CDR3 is CASSASGTEILSSYNEQFF. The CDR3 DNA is TGTGCCAGCAGCGCGTCCGGGACAGAAATACTCAGCTCCTACAATGAGCAGTTCTTC.

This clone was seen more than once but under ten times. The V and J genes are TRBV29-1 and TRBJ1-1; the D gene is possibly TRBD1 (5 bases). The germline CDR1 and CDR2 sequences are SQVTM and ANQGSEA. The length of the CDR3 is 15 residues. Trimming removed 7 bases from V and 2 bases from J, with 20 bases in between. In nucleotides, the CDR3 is TGCAGCGCAACCTCCCGGGACCCAATTAACACTGAAGCTTTCTTT. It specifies CSATSRDPINTEAFF.

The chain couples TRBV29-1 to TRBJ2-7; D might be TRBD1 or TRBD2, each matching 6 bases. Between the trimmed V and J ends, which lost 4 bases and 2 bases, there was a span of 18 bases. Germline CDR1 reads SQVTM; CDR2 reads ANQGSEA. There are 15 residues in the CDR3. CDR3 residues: CSVGGAGLRPYEQYF. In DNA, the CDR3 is TGCAGCGTTGGGGGGGCTGGACTAAGACCCTACGAGCAGTACTTC.

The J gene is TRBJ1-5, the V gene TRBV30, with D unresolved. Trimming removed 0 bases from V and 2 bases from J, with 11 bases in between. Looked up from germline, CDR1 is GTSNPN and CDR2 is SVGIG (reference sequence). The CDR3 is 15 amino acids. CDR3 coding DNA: TGTGCCTGGAGTGTTGGGTCAGTTGGCAATCAGCCCCAGCATTTT. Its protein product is CAWSVGSVGNQPQHF.

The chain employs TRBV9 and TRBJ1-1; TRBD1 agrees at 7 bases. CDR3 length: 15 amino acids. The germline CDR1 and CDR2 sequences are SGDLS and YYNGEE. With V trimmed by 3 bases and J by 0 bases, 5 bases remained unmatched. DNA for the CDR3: TGTGCCAGCAGCGCTCATACAGGGGTGAACACTGAAGCTTTCTTT. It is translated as CASSAHTGVNTEAFF.

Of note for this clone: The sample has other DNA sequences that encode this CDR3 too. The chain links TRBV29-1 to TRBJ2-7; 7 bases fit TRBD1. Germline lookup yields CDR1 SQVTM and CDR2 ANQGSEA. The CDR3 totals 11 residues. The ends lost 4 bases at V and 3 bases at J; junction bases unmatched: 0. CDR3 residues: CSVGTGYEQYF. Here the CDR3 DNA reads TGCAGCGTTGGGACAGGCTACGAGCAGTACTTC.

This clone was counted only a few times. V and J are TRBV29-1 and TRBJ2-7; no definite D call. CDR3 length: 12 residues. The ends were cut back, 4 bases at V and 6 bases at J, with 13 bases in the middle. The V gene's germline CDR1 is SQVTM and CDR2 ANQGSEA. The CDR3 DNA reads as TGCAGCGTTGGCCCGGTGAATGGCGAGCAGTACTTC. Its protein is CSVGPVNGEQYF.

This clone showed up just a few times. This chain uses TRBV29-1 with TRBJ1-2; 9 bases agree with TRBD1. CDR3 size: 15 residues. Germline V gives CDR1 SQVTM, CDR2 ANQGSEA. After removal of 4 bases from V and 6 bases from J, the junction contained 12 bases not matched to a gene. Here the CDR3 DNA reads TGCAGCGTTGCATATCCGGACAGGGGAGAGAATGGCTACACCTTC. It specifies CSVAYPDRGENGYTF. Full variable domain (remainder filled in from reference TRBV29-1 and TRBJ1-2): SAVISQKPSRDICQRGTSLTIQCQVDSQVTMMFWYRQQPGQSLTLIATANQGSEATYESGFVIDKFPISRPNLTFSTLTVSNMSPEDSSIYLCSVAYPDRGENGYTFGSGTRLTVV.